These 21 T cell receptor beta chains originate from one sample sequenced in a study of human T cells and chemical hapten exposure. One entry per CDR3 protein, called by TCRdb with MiXCR from the RACE reads. The data contain 300,000 to 450,000 distinct CDR3 sequences, approximately 4.4% of them seen just once; the ten biggest clones take up around 2.3%. Time point defined: patch test 1, 2 weeks after DPC sensitization. Regarding treatment: therapeutic diphenylcyclopropenone sensitization with weekly scalp DPC. The sample here was whole blood, taken in connection with sensitization to the hapten diphenylcyclopropenone (DPC). All receptors derive from a woman aged 50 to 65 with alopecia areata. Some clones in this sample may be carry-over from other donors' samples.

The table lists this clonotype with many counts. The chain combines TRBV18 with TRBJ1-5; D gene unclear. The V gene lost 1 base and the J gene lost 1 base, with 5 bases spanning the gap. The CDR3 is 14 amino acids. Germline values: CDR1 KGHSH, CDR2 LQKENI. The CDR3, as DNA: TGTGCCAGCTCACCACAGCACAGCAATCAGCCCCAGCATTTT. Translation: CASSPQHSNQPQHF.

The J gene is TRBJ1-2, the V gene TRBV5-4; D uncertain. The ends were cut back, 2 bases at V and 1 base at J, with 9 bases in the middle. This CDR3 comprises 14 residues. The germline V gene encodes CDR1 SGHNT and CDR2 YYREEE (reference sequence). The CDR3: CASSFFGDNYGYTF. The CDR3 DNA sequence: TGTGCCAGCAGCTTTTTTGGGGATAACTATGGCTACACCTTC.

This clonotype has ten or more counts. The chain uses TRBV27 and TRBJ1-2, with D tentatively TRBD1 (5 bases). Trimming removed 2 bases at V and 6 bases at J, with 7 bases between. The germline V gene encodes CDR1 MNHEY and CDR2 SMNVEV (reference sequence). The CDR3 length is 12 residues. The CDR3 sequence is CASSLGGDGYTF. CDR3 sequence (DNA): TGTGCCAGCAGTTTAGGAGGGGATGGCTACACCTTC.

The chain joins TRBV12-3 or TRBV12-4 to TRBJ2-5; 11 bases align to TRBD1. After removal of 3 bases from V and 5 bases from J, the junction contained 5 bases not matched to a gene. The CDR3 is 15 amino acids. The CDR3: CASSFRDRGGETQYF. CDR3 coding DNA: TGTGCCAGCAGTTTTAGGGACAGGGGGGGTGAGACCCAGTACTTC.

This clonotype was observed a handful of times. The chain has TRBV9 and TRBJ1-1; 7 bases line up with TRBD1. This CDR3 has 13 residues. The ends lost 3 bases at V and 7 bases at J; junction bases unmatched: 6. Germline CDR1 SGDLS, CDR2 YYNGEE. The CDR3 here is CASSAGQGGEAFF. CDR3 bases: TGTGCCAGCAGCGCGGGGCAGGGGGGTGAAGCTTTCTTT.

This sequence joins TRBV6-2 or TRBV6-3 and TRBJ2-1; TRBD2 agrees at 9 bases. Germline trimming cut 2 bases from V and 9 bases from J; bases unmatched to any gene: 8. The CDR3 runs 15 residues. Germline-derived CDR1 and CDR2 are MNHEY and SVGEGT. This CDR3 reads CASSYALAGVGEQFF. The CDR3 region has the DNA TGTGCCAGCAGTTACGCTTTAGCGGGAGTAGGTGAGCAGTTCTTC.

This clonotype was seen many times. The genes are TRBV7-6 and TRBJ2-4, with D tentatively TRBD2 (6 bases). V lost 5 bases, J lost 8 bases, and 13 bases lay in between. CDR3 size: 13 residues. Germline V lookup: CDR1 SGHVS, CDR2 FNYEAQ. The CDR3 nucleotides read TGTGCCAGCAGCCCCCCGGGGGAGGACATTCAGTACTTC. This translates into CASSPPGEDIQYF.

This clonotype was seen many times. The chain is built from TRBV13 and TRBJ2-7; D possibly uses TRBD1 or TRBD2 (6 bases each). Trimming left V 4 bases short and J 6 bases short, with 10 bases between. The CDR3 has 12 amino acids. The germline V gene has CDR1 PRHDT and CDR2 FYEKMQ (reference sequence). The CDR3 region is CASSSEGGEQYF. DNA for the CDR3: TGTGCCAGCAGCTCGGAGGGGGGCGAGCAGTACTTC. Filled out from reference TRBV13 and TRBJ2-7, the complete variable domain reads AAGVIQSPRHLIKEKRETATLKCYPIPRHDTVYWYQQGPGQDPQFLISFYEKMQSDKGSIPDRFSAQQFSDYHSELNMSSLELGDSALYFCASSSEGGEQYFGPGTRLTVT.

The chain links TRBV9 to TRBJ2-7, with D perhaps TRBD1 or TRBD2 (5 bases each). Germline-derived CDR1 and CDR2 are SGDLS and YYNGEE. This CDR3 is 14 amino acids long. V was trimmed by 3 bases and J by 0 bases, leaving 10 bases between them. CDR3: CASSATEGSYEQYF. As DNA, the CDR3 is TGTGCCAGCAGCGCGACAGAGGGCTCCTACGAGCAGTACTTC.

The V call is TRBV5-6, the J call TRBJ1-1; D not certain. V shed 2 bases and J shed 8 bases, with 10 bases lying between them. Germline CDR1 SGHDT, CDR2 YYEEEE. The CDR3 is 12 amino acids. The CDR3 nucleotides read TGTGCCAGCAGCTTCCAGGCCAGGGAAGCTTTCTTT. As protein: CASSFQAREAFF.

In regard to this clonotype: A much more abundant neighbour one base away suggests this may be a read error. J is TRBJ2-7 and V is TRBV12-3 or TRBV12-4, with D possibly being TRBD1 (6 bases). The CDR3 contains 13 residues. The CDR3 here is CSSSPQGIYEQYF. CDR3 sequence (DNA): TGTTCCAGCAGTCCACAGGGAATCTACGAGCAGTACTTC.

This clonotype showed up just a few times. This chain links TRBV7-9 with TRBJ1-1; D remains unclear. The CDR3 runs 17 residues. V shed 3 bases and J shed 4 bases, with 21 bases lying between them. Germline loops: CDR1 SEHNR, CDR2 FQNEAQ (reference sequence). CDR3 in amino acids: CASSFPGNVPLSTEAFF. As DNA, the CDR3 is TGTGCCAGCAGCTTCCCGGGGAACGTCCCCTTGTCCACTGAAGCTTTCTTT.

Concerning this clonotype: Possible read error: a much larger clone is one base away. CDR3 loop: CASSQPGIVTYEQYF. CDR3 nucleotide sequence: TGTGCCAGCAGCCAACCCGGGATAGTCACCTACGAGCAGTACTTC. The V and J genes are TRBV3-1 and TRBJ2-7, with D maybe TRBD2 (5 bases). CDR1 is LGHDT, CDR2 YNNKEL, per germline (reference sequence). This CDR3 region has 15 residues. Trimming removed 2 bases at V and 2 bases at J, with 13 bases between.

The sample holds many counts of this clonotype. The rearrangement joins TRBV7-9 to TRBJ2-7; D gene ambiguous. This CDR3 region has 14 residues. Germline CDR1 and CDR2: SEHNR and FQNEAQ (reference sequence). V lost 8 bases, J lost 0 bases, and 14 bases lay in between. CDR3 in amino acids: CASSWALSSYEQYF. CDR3 bases: TGTGCCAGCTCCTGGGCCCTAAGCTCCTACGAGCAGTACTTC.

This clonotype was found many times. This rearrangement joins TRBV5-1 to TRBJ1-4; D gene uncertain. Germline CDR1 reads SGHRS; CDR2 reads YFSETQ. Trimming left V 2 bases short and J 4 bases short, with 9 bases between. The CDR3 sequence is 14 residues long. The CDR3 region is CASSLDPDNEKLFF. CDR3 nucleotide sequence: TGCGCCAGCAGCTTAGACCCGGATAATGAAAAACTGTTTTTT.

This clonotype was recorded at least ten times. This sequence joins TRBV6-4 and TRBJ1-5; TRBD1 matches 10 bases. The V gene's germline CDR1 is MRHNA and CDR2 SNTAGT. CDR3 length: 19 residues. V trimming: 4 bases; J trimming: 7 bases; junction bases outside the gene matches: 19. The CDR3 nucleotides read TGTGCCAGCAGTGTATGGGACAGGGGATTTAGGGAGGACAGGCAGCCCCAGCATTTT. Translating it yields CASSVWDRGFREDRQPQHF.

This clonotype came up many times. This chain links TRBV2 with TRBJ1-5; tentatively, D is TRBD1 (6 bases). The CDR3 is 14 amino acids. Germline CDR1 reads SNHLY; CDR2 reads FYNNEI. V was trimmed by 3 bases and J by 7 bases, leaving 13 bases between them. The CDR3: CASSEGGQGQPQHF. CDR3 bases: TGTGCCAGCAGTGAGGGGGGGCAGGGGCAGCCCCAGCATTTT. Looking up the rest from reference TRBV2 and TRBJ1-5 gives the full variable domain: EPEVTQTPSHQVTQMGQEVILRCVPISNHLYFYWYRQILGQKVEFLVSFYNNEISEKSEIFDDQFSVERPDGSNFTLKIRSTKLEDSAMYFCASSEGGQGQPQHFGDGTRLSIL.

In its sample, this clonotype was seen a few times. This chain links TRBV4-2 with TRBJ1-5; 8 bases are shared with TRBD1. Germline CDR1 and CDR2: LGHNA and YNFKEQ. CDR3 length equals 16 residues. J lost 6 bases, V lost 2 bases, and 9 bases had no gene match. The CDR3 is CASSQLTGGVGQPQHF. CDR3 nucleotides: TGTGCCAGCAGCCAACTTACAGGGGGGGTGGGTCAGCCCCAGCATTTT.

This clonotype was observed at least ten times. This chain joins TRBV7-9 and TRBJ2-3; D not resolved. The CDR3 covers 14 residues. Germline CDR1 reads SEHNR; CDR2 reads FQNEAQ (reference sequence). Trimming pared 5 bases from V and 3 bases from J, leaving 12 bases between. CDR3 region: CASSPQVGTDTQYF. In DNA form, the CDR3 reads TGTGCCAGCAGCCCCCAGGTAGGGACAGATACGCAGTATTTT.

The sample holds many counts of this clonotype. The V gene is TRBV27, the J gene TRBJ2-1; 16 nucleotides agree with TRBD2. Germline CDR1 and CDR2: MNHEY and SMNVEV (reference sequence). The CDR3 spans 18 residues. V lost 7 bases to trimming and J lost 0 bases; unmatched junction nucleotides: 6. The CDR3 reads CASKPGLAGGISYNEQFF. The DNA for the CDR3 is TGTGCCAGCAAACCGGGACTAGCGGGAGGGATCTCCTACAATGAGCAGTTCTTC.

This clonotype was counted ten times or more. This chain uses TRBV9 with TRBJ1-5; 7 bases agree with TRBD1. Germline loops: CDR1 SGDLS, CDR2 YYNGEE. The CDR3 is 15 amino acids. Trimming took 3 bases from V and 4 from J; bases not matched to a gene: 7. The DNA for the CDR3 is TGTGCCAGCAGCGAAGGAGGGGGCCAAAATCAGCCCCAGCATTTT. It is translated as CASSEGGGQNQPQHF.